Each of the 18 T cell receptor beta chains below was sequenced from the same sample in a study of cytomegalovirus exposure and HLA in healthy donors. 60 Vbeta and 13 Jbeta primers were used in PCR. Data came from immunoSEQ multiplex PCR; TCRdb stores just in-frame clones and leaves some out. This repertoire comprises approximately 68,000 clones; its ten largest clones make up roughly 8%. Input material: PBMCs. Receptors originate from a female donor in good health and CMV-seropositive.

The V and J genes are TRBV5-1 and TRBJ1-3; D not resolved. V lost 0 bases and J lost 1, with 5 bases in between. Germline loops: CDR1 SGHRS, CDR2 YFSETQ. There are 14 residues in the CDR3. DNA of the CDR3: TGCGCCAGCAGCTTGGGGGCATCTGGAAACACCATATATTTT. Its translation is CASSLGASGNTIYF.

Here the CDR3 reads CASTGLYGSYNEQFF. CDR3 nucleotides: TGTGCCAGCACCGGACTCTATGGGTCCTACAATGAGCAGTTCTTC. The V and J genes are TRBV27 and TRBJ2-1; TRBD2 might be the D (5 bases). V lost 7 bases, J lost 1 base, and 14 bases lay in between. Germline V gives CDR1 MNHEY, CDR2 SMNVEV (reference sequence). The CDR3 is 15 amino acids.

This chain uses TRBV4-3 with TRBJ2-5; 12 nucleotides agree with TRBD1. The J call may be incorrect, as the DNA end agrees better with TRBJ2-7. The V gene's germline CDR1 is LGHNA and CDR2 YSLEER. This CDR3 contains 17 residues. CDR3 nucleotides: TGCGCCAGCAGCCAAGAAGTAGCGGGACAGGGGGCGTACGAGCAGTACTTC. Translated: CASSQEVAGQGAYEQYF.

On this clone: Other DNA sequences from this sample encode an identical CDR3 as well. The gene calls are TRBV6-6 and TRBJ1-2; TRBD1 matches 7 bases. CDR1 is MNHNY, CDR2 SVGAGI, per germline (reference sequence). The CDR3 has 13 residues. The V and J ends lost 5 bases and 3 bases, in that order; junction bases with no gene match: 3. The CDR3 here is CASSPTGDYGYTF. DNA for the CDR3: TGTGCCAGCAGTCCTACAGGGGACTATGGCTACACCTTC.

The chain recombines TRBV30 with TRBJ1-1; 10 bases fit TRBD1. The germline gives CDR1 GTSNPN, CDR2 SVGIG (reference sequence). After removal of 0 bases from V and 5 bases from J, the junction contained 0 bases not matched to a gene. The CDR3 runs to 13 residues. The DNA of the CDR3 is TGTGCCTGGAGTGTGGGACAGGGGACTGAAGCTTTCTTT. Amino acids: CAWSVGQGTEAFF.

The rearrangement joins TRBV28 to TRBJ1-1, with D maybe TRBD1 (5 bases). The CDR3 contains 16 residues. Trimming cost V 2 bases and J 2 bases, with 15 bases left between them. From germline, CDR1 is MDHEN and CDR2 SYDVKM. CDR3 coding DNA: TGTGCCAGCAGTTTAAGATTGGGGCGAGCAAACACTGAAGCTTTCTTT. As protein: CASSLRLGRANTEAFF.

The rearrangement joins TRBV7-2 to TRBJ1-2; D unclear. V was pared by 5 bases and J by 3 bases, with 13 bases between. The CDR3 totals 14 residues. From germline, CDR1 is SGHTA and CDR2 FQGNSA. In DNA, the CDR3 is TGTGCCAGCAGCCGCCCCGACAAGGACTATGGCTACACCTTC. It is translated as CASSRPDKDYGYTF.

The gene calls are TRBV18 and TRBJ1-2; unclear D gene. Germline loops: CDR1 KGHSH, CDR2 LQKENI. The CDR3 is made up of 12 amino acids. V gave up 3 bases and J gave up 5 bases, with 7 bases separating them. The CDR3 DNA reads TGTGCCAGCTCACCGTCGGAGTATGGCTACACCTTC. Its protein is CASSPSEYGYTF. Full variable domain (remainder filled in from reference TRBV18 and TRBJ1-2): NAGVMQNPRHLVRRRGQEARLRCSPMKGHSHVYWYRQLPEEGLKFMVYLQKENIIDESGMPKERFSAEFPKEGPSILRIQQVVRGDSAAYFCASSPSEYGYTFGSGTRLTVV.

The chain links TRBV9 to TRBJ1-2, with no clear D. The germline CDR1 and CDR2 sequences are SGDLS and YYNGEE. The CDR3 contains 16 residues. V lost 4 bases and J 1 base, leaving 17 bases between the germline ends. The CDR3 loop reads CASSSRAPNLNYGYTF. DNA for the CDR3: TGTGCCAGCAGCTCGCGGGCCCCAAACCTTAACTATGGCTACACCTTC.

CDR3 residues: CASSEQGARVTEAFF. The CDR3 region has the DNA TGTGCCAGCAGTGAACAGGGGGCGAGGGTAACTGAAGCTTTCTTT. The chain is built from TRBV25-1 and TRBJ1-1; 8 nucleotides agree with TRBD1. V lost 2 bases and J lost 5; bases outside the gene matches: 7. Germline assignment: CDR1 MGHDK and CDR2 SYGVNS. The CDR3 runs to 15 residues.

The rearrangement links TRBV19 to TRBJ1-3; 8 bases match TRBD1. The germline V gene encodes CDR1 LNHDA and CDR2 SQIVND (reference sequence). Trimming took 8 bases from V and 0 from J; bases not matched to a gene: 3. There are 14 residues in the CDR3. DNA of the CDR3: TGTGCCAGTGCAACAGGGGGCTCTGGAAACACCATATATTTT. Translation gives CASATGGSGNTIYF.

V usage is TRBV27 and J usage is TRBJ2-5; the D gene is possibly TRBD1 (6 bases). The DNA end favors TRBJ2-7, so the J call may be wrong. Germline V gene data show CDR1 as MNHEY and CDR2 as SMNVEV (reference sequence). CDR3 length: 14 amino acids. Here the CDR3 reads CASSAGTLAYEQYF. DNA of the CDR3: TGTGCCAGCAGTGCCGGGACACTCGCCTACGAGCAGTACTTC.

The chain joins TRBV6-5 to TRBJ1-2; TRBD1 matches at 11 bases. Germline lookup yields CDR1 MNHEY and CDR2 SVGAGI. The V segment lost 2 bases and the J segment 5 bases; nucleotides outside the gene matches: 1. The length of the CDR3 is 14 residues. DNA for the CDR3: TGTGCCAGCAGTTACCGGGACAGGGGGTATGGCTACACCTTC. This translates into CASSYRDRGYGYTF.

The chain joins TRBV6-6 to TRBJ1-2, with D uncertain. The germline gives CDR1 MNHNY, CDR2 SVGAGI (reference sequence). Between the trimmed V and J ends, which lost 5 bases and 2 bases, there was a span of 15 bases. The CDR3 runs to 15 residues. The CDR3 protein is CASSKTGRKNYGYTF. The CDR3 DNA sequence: TGTGCCAGCAGTAAAACCGGGAGAAAAAACTATGGCTACACCTTC.

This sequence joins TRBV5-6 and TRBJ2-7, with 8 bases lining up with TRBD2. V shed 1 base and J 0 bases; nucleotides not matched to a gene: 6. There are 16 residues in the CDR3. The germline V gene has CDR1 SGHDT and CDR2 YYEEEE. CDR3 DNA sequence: TGTGCCAGCAGCTTGTTTGGTAGCGGGGCCTCCTACGAGCAGTACTTC. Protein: CASSLFGSGASYEQYF.

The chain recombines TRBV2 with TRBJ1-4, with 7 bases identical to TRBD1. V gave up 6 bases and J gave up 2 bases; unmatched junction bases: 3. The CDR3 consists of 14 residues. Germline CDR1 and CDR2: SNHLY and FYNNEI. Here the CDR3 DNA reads TGTGCCAGCAGCGCCAGGGGGACTAATGAAAAACTGTTTTTT. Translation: CASSARGTNEKLFF.

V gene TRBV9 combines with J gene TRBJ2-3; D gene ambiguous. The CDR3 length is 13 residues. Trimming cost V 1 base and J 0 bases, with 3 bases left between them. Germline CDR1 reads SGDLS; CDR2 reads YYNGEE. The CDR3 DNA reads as TGTGCCAGCAGCGTAACTAGCACAGATACGCAGTATTTT. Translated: CASSVTSTDTQYF.

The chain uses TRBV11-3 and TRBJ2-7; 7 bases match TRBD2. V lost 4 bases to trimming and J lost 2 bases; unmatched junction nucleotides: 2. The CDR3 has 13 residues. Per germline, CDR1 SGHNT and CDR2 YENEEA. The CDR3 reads CASSSGTTYEQYF. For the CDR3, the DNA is TGTGCCAGCAGCTCTGGGACTACCTACGAGCAGTACTTC.